The clone carrying this T cell receptor beta chain was counted only a few times. Antigen: not known. The data belong to a study of T cells in Graves' hyperthyroidism and ophthalmopathy. Germline assignment: CDR1 SGDLS and CDR2 YYNGEE. The V and J ends lost 3 bases and 1 base, in that order; junction bases with no gene match: 6. This CDR3 contains 17 residues. Authors of the study amplified TCR beta CDR3 regions from RNA transcripts. The HTBI primer set served for first-round RT-PCR of the TCR CDR3. TCRdb redid the calling of the multiplex PCR reads with MiXCR, one entry per CDR3 protein. The sample consists of approximately 690,000 distinct CDR3 sequences, about a fifth of them appearing once. Broader study findings: A median around 6.8 months before onset, the model predicted ophthalmopathy.

The material sequenced was blood. The rearrangement links TRBV9 to TRBJ2-1, with 11 bases aligning to TRBD2. The TCR originated in a man younger than 40 with Graves' ophthalmopathy. The chain's CDR3 is CASSGNSGRASYNEQFF. CDR3 bases: TGTGCCAGCAGCGGTAATAGCGGGAGGGCTTCCTACAATGAGCAGTTCTTC.